This is a list of T cell receptor beta chains from one sample in a study of OX40 agonist ivuxolimab in advanced cancers. TCRdb keeps only in-frame clones here, not all; method: immunoSEQ multiplex PCR. The sample includes tens of thousands of clones, around 86% of them seen just once. The material was CD4+ or CD8+ T cells sorted from blood, obtained in a trial of the OX40 agonist ivuxolimab. These receptors all come from an adult with an advanced solid tumor such as melanoma, head and neck, liver or kidney cancer. The CDR3 runs from the conserved cysteine through the conserved F or W. D genes are given only for firm matches. Size is stated for part of the rows, as once, few or many counts, or as a class when the clone is expanded.

CDR3aa: CASSQEGGHNEQFF
CDR3nt: TGTGCCAGCAGCCAAGAAGGAGGGCACAATGAGCAGTTCTTC
j_gene: TRBJ2-1
v_gene: TRBV4-2
abundance: once
d_gene: NA

CDR3aa: CASSSDRDTEAFF
CDR3nt: TGTGCCAGCAGCTCGGACAGGGACACTGAAGCTTTCTTT
j_gene: TRBJ1-1
v_gene: TRBV2
abundance: NA
d_gene: TRBD1

CDR3aa: CASSQVSGAQYF
CDR3nt: TGCGCCAGCAGCCAAGTTTCGGGGGCCCAGTACTTC
j_gene: TRBJ2-5
v_gene: TRBV4-1
abundance: NA
d_gene: NA

CDR3aa: CASSPQGSMQYF
CDR3nt: TGTGCCAGCTCACCACAGGGCAGTATGCAGTACTTC
j_gene: TRBJ2-7
v_gene: TRBV18
abundance: NA
d_gene: NA

CDR3aa: CASSSGLASYNEQFF
CDR3nt: TGTGCCAGCAGCTCGGGACTGGCCTCCTACAATGAGCAGTTCTTC
j_gene: TRBJ2-1
v_gene: TRBV28
abundance: NA
d_gene: NA

CDR3aa: CASSPLQQGRRYEQYF
CDR3nt: TGTGCCAGCAGCCCACTTCAGCAGGGGCGCCGGTACGAGCAGTACTTC
j_gene: TRBJ2-7
v_gene: TRBV7-3
abundance: NA
d_gene: NA

CDR3aa: CASSKGTGDPYEQYF
CDR3nt: TGTGCCAGCTCAAAGGGGACAGGGGATCCCTACGAGCAGTACTTC
j_gene: TRBJ2-7
v_gene: TRBV18
abundance: NA
d_gene: TRBD1

CDR3aa: CASAASEGVSGELFF
CDR3nt: TGCGCCAGCGCGGCCTCTGAGGGGGTCTCCGGGGAGCTGTTTTTT
j_gene: TRBJ2-2
v_gene: TRBV4-1
abundance: NA
d_gene: NA

CDR3aa: CASRTTGTGSGEAFF
CDR3nt: TGTGCCAGCAGGACAACCGGAACAGGGTCTGGTGAAGCTTTCTTT
j_gene: TRBJ1-1
v_gene: TRBV28
abundance: NA
d_gene: NA

CDR3aa: CASSLTDSNEQFF
CDR3nt: TGTGCCAGCAGCTTAACAGACAGTAATGAGCAGTTCTTC
j_gene: TRBJ2-1
v_gene: TRBV7-3
abundance: NA
d_gene: NA

CDR3aa: CASSPWTPQETQYF
CDR3nt: TGTGCCAGCAGCCCATGGACACCCCAAGAGACCCAGTACTTC
j_gene: TRBJ2-5
v_gene: TRBV7-8
abundance: NA
d_gene: NA

CDR3aa: CASRTGTNGYTF
CDR3nt: TGCGCCAGCAGGACCGGGACGAATGGCTACACCTTC
j_gene: TRBJ1-2
v_gene: TRBV10-2
abundance: NA
d_gene: NA

CDR3aa: CASSITGTDYGYTF
CDR3nt: TGTGCCAGTAGTATTACCGGGACAGACTATGGCTACACCTTC
j_gene: TRBJ1-2
v_gene: TRBV19
abundance: NA
d_gene: TRBD1

CDR3aa: CSPGTAYEQYF
CDR3nt: TGCAGTCCCGGGACAGCCTACGAGCAGTACTTC
j_gene: TRBJ2-7
v_gene: TRBV20-1
abundance: NA
d_gene: TRBD1

CDR3aa: CASSLGVGQGYYEQYF
CDR3nt: TGTGCCAGCAGTTTAGGTGTGGGACAGGGGTACTACGAGCAGTACTTC
j_gene: TRBJ2-7
v_gene: TRBV27
abundance: NA
d_gene: TRBD1

CDR3aa: CASSRDSNQPQHF
CDR3nt: TGCGCCAGCAGCCGGGACAGCAATCAGCCCCAGCATTTT
j_gene: TRBJ1-5
v_gene: TRBV5-1
abundance: NA
d_gene: NA

CDR3aa: CASSPPWASGRKLYNEQFF
CDR3nt: TGTGCCAGCTCACCACCCTGGGCTAGCGGGAGGAAATTGTACAATGAGCAGTTCTTC
j_gene: TRBJ2-1
v_gene: TRBV18
abundance: NA
d_gene: TRBD2

CDR3aa: CASSPTVRGELFF
CDR3nt: TGTGCCAGCAGCCCAACCGTCCGCGGGGAGCTGTTTTTT
j_gene: TRBJ2-2
v_gene: TRBV7-6
abundance: NA
d_gene: NA

CDR3aa: CASSEIANSPLHF
CDR3nt: TGTGCCAGCAGTGAAATTGCGAATTCACCCCTCCACTTT
j_gene: TRBJ1-6
v_gene: TRBV25-1
abundance: NA
d_gene: NA

CDR3aa: CASSTEQAGDWVGELFF
CDR3nt: TGTGCCAGTAGTACCGAACAGGCAGGGGATTGGGTCGGGGAGCTGTTTTTT
j_gene: TRBJ2-2
v_gene: TRBV19
abundance: few
d_gene: NA

CDR3aa: CASSEGGGQETQYF
CDR3nt: TGTGCCAGCAGTGAGGGGGGGGGTCAAGAGACCCAGTACTTC
j_gene: TRBJ2-5
v_gene: TRBV6-1
abundance: NA
d_gene: TRBD2

CDR3aa: CAIRPGPTPHEQFF
CDR3nt: TGTGCCATCAGGCCGGGACCCACACCTCATGAGCAGTTCTTC
j_gene: TRBJ2-1
v_gene: TRBV10-3
abundance: NA
d_gene: NA

CDR3aa: CASSHPGQGLTEAFF
CDR3nt: TGCGCCAGCAGCCACCCGGGACAGGGGCTCACTGAAGCTTTCTTT
j_gene: TRBJ1-1
v_gene: TRBV4-1
abundance: NA
d_gene: TRBD1

CDR3aa: CASSSWAGARDTQYF
CDR3nt: TGTGCCAGCAGCTCGTGGGCGGGAGCCAGAGATACGCAGTATTTT
j_gene: TRBJ2-3
v_gene: TRBV7-2
abundance: NA
d_gene: TRBD2

CDR3aa: CASSLDAQGAYNEQFF
CDR3nt: TGTGCCAGCAGCTTAGATGCCCAGGGGGCCTACAATGAGCAGTTCTTC
j_gene: TRBJ2-1
v_gene: TRBV11-3
abundance: NA
d_gene: TRBD1

CDR3aa: CAISSGQGGAEAFF
CDR3nt: TGTGCCATCAGCTCGGGACAGGGAGGGGCTGAAGCTTTCTTT
j_gene: TRBJ1-1
v_gene: TRBV10-3
abundance: once
d_gene: TRBD1

CDR3aa: CASSLTGNTEAFF
CDR3nt: TGTGCCAGCAGCTTAACAGGGAATACTGAAGCTTTCTTT
j_gene: TRBJ1-1
v_gene: TRBV11-3
abundance: NA
d_gene: NA

CDR3aa: CASSTQTGTLGYTF
CDR3nt: TGTGCCAGTAGTACCCAAACCGGGACACTGGGCTACACCTTC
j_gene: TRBJ1-2
v_gene: TRBV19
abundance: once
d_gene: NA

CDR3aa: CASSGRGGRAGDTQYF
CDR3nt: TGTGCCAGCAGTGGTCGGGGGGGGAGGGCCGGAGATACGCAGTATTTT
j_gene: TRBJ2-3
v_gene: TRBV6-1
abundance: NA
d_gene: TRBD2